These 19 T cell receptor beta chains came from one sample sequenced in a study of T cell clonotyping in hematopoietic cell transplantation. Sequenced by immunoSEQ multiplex PCR; TCRdb stores in-frame clones only, minus some. The data show tens of thousands of clones, 65% to 90% seen once. Time point described: recipient sample about 28 days before transplant, after cytoreduction. The sequencing here drew on peripheral blood mononuclear cells, taken before stem cell transplant. Receptors were obtained from a man aged 60-69 years with biphenotypic leukemia. Some clones in this sample may be carry-over from other donors' samples.

The chain has TRBV9 and TRBJ2-2; D tentatively fits TRBD1 or TRBD2 (6 bases each). V was trimmed by 1 base and J by 6 bases, leaving 16 bases between them. CDR1 and CDR2 (germline): SGDLS, YYNGEE. There are 16 residues in the CDR3. The CDR3 loop reads CASSVMGAGGAGELFF. Written as DNA, the CDR3 is TGTGCCAGCAGCGTAATGGGGGCCGGAGGGGCCGGGGAGCTGTTTTTT.

The chain uses TRBV5-1 and TRBJ1-1, with D unclear. The V gene lost 4 bases and the J gene lost 1 base, with 8 bases spanning the gap. The CDR3 totals 13 residues. Germline V gene sequence: CDR1 SGHRS, CDR2 YFSETQ. The CDR3 spells CASSLTPNTEAFF. The CDR3 DNA reads as TGCGCCAGCAGCCTAACACCGAACACTGAAGCTTTCTTT.

The chain is built from TRBV7-2 and TRBJ2-1; maybe TRBD2 (6 bases). V was shortened by 5 bases and J by 3 bases, with 20 bases between the two germline ends. Germline CDR1 and CDR2: SGHTA and FQGNSA. The CDR3 runs to 17 residues. The CDR3 DNA sequence: TGTGCCAGCAGCCCCAGCCTTACGGGAGAAAGCTACAATGAGCAGTTCTTC. Translated, it gives CASSPSLTGESYNEQFF.

This clone has only a few counts. V and J are TRBV7-2 and TRBJ2-4; perhaps TRBD1 as D (6 bases). V was cut by 2 bases and J by 6 bases, with 11 bases left in between. CDR3 size: 14 residues. Per germline, CDR1 SGHTA and CDR2 FQGNSA. The CDR3 sequence is CASSLRAGVNIQYF. As DNA, the CDR3 is TGTGCCAGCAGCTTACGGGCAGGGGTAAACATTCAGTACTTC.

The chain joins TRBV29-1 to TRBJ2-2; D is undetermined. V gave up 7 bases and J gave up 6 bases, with 9 bases separating them. The CDR3 is made up of 11 amino acids. Germline V lookup: CDR1 SQVTM, CDR2 ANQGSEA. For the CDR3, the DNA is TGCAGCGCCAAACTACCCGGGGAGCTGTTTTTT. Protein sequence: CSAKLPGELFF.

The chain employs TRBV11-2 and TRBJ1-3; no clear D gene. Germline V gene sequence: CDR1 SGHAT, CDR2 FQNNGV. The CDR3 contains 12 residues. Trimming stripped 0 bases from V and 5 bases from J, with 2 bases between. The CDR3 reads CASSLDRNTIYF. In DNA form, the CDR3 reads TGTGCCAGCAGCTTAGACCGAAACACCATATATTTT.

This chain links TRBV19 with TRBJ2-7; TRBD1 matches at 9 bases. The CDR3 is 15 amino acids. The V and J ends lost 4 bases and 2 bases, in that order; junction bases with no gene match: 6. Germline lookup yields CDR1 LNHDA and CDR2 SQIVND (reference sequence). The CDR3, as DNA: TGTGCCAGTAGTACCTCGGACAGGGGTACCTACGAGCAGTACTTC. This codes for CASSTSDRGTYEQYF.

The V call is TRBV28, the J call TRBJ1-1; 10 nucleotides align to TRBD1. The J segment lost 0 bases and the V segment lost 5 bases, leaving 6 bases of the junction unmatched. This CDR3 is built from 16 residues. Germline V gene sequence: CDR1 MDHEN, CDR2 SYDVKM. CDR3 bases: TGTGCCAGCAGTCAGCCGGGACAGGGGATGAACACTGAAGCTTTCTTT. Amino acid sequence: CASSQPGQGMNTEAFF.

The V and J genes are TRBV25-1 and TRBJ1-2; 9 bases map to TRBD1. The length of the CDR3 is 17 residues. CDR1 is MGHDK, CDR2 SYGVNS, per germline. V lost 1 base to trimming and J lost 4 bases; unmatched junction nucleotides: 10. CDR3 bases: TGTGCCAGCAGTGAATCTGGCGACGGGACAGGGATCTATGGCTACACCTTC. Amino acid sequence: CASSESGDGTGIYGYTF.

This sequence joins TRBV19 and TRBJ2-2, with 9 bases that match TRBD1. CDR1 and CDR2 (germline): LNHDA, SQIVND (reference sequence). Trimming removed 4 bases from V and 6 bases from J; junction bases left unmatched: 9. The CDR3 spans 16 residues. The CDR3 nucleotides are TGTGCCAGTAGTACCTGGACAGGGGAATGGTCCGGGGAGCTGTTTTTT. Translating it yields CASSTWTGEWSGELFF.

The chain couples TRBV5-4 to TRBJ1-3; TRBD1 agrees at 7 bases. The CDR3 spans 14 residues. Unmatched junction bases numbered 11, after V lost 10 bases and J lost 4 bases. Per germline, CDR1 SGHNT and CDR2 YYREEE (reference sequence). In DNA form, the CDR3 reads TGTGCCTACTGGTTACAGGGGATCGGAAACACCATATATTTT. It translates to CAYWLQGIGNTIYF.

The chain combines TRBV2 with TRBJ2-2; a possible D gene is TRBD1 (6 bases). Trimming shortened V by 8 bases and J by 6 bases, and 19 bases separated the two germline ends. Germline V gene lookup returns CDR1 SNHLY and CDR2 FYNNEI. The CDR3 consists of 15 residues. The CDR3 protein is CASHPTGTPAGELFF. The CDR3 DNA follows: TGTGCCAGCCACCCAACAGGGACCCCCGCCGGGGAGCTGTTTTTT. The whole variable domain, filled in from reference TRBV2 and TRBJ2-2, reads EPEVTQTPSHQVTQMGQEVILRCVPISNHLYFYWYRQILGQKVEFLVSFYNNEISEKSEIFDDQFSVERPDGSNFTLKIRSTKLEDSAMYFCASHPTGTPAGELFFGEGSRLTVL.

Points on this clone: Other DNA sequences in the sample encode the same CDR3. This chain uses TRBV7-2 with TRBJ1-1; TRBD1 matches 7 bases. Losses at the gene ends were 6 bases for V and 0 bases for J; bases not matched to a gene: 4. Germline CDR1 SGHTA, CDR2 FQGNSA. The CDR3 extends over 14 amino acids. CDR3: CASSSGTVNTEAFF. CDR3 sequence (DNA): TGTGCCAGCAGTTCCGGGACAGTGAACACTGAAGCTTTCTTT.

The chain is built from TRBV11-2 and TRBJ2-2; 7 bases match TRBD1. Germline V lookup: CDR1 SGHAT, CDR2 FQNNGV. V was pared by 2 bases and J by 5 bases, with 5 bases of the junction left unmatched. The CDR3 has 15 residues. The CDR3 region is CASSLRGTATGELFF. The DNA of the CDR3 is TGTGCCAGCAGCTTAAGGGGGACAGCTACCGGGGAGCTGTTTTTT. Full variable domain (remainder filled in from reference TRBV11-2 and TRBJ2-2): EAGVAQSPRYKIIEKRQSVAFWCNPISGHATLYWYQQILGQGPKLLIQFQNNGVVDDSQLPKDRFSAERLKGVDSTLKIQPAKLEDSAVYLCASSLRGTATGELFFGEGSRLTVL.

The rearrangement joins TRBV28 to TRBJ2-1; D is perhaps TRBD2 (6 bases). The CDR3 has 14 amino acids. Trimming removed 5 bases at V and 7 bases at J, with 15 bases between. In germline, CDR1 is MDHEN, CDR2 SYDVKM. CDR3 in DNA: TGTGCCAGCAGTCCGGGACTCCAAGGGAATGAGCAGTTCTTC. Its translation is CASSPGLQGNEQFF. The full variable domain, its missing parts supplied by reference TRBV28 and TRBJ2-1, is DVKVTQSSRYLVKRTGEKVFLECVQDMDHENMFWYRQDPGLGLRLIYFSYDVKMKEKGDIPEGYSVSREKKERFSLILESASTNQTSMYLCASSPGLQGNEQFFGPGTRLTVL.

The chain links TRBV27 to TRBJ2-1; D perhaps matches TRBD2 (7 bases). Germline CDR1 is MNHEY and CDR2 is SMNVEV (reference sequence). The CDR3 contains 18 residues. V was trimmed by 0 bases and J by 6 bases, leaving 21 bases between them. As DNA, the CDR3 is TGTGCCAGCAGTTTATCGATGGCGGGAGACCTCAGGGGCAATGAGCAGTTCTTC. Translation: CASSLSMAGDLRGNEQFF.

This rearrangement joins TRBV30 to TRBJ2-1, with unresolved D. The CDR3 contains 15 residues. The germline CDR1 and CDR2 sequences are GTSNPN and SVGIG (reference sequence). Deletions cut 5 bases from V and 3 bases from J, with 17 bases between. CDR3 nucleotide sequence: TGTGCCTGGGAAGGCGCGTCGGGTTACTACAATGAGCAGTTCTTC. This translates into CAWEGASGYYNEQFF.

The J gene is TRBJ2-1, the V gene TRBV7-9; 9 bases are shared with TRBD2. The trim removed 4 bases at V and 6 bases at J, leaving 4 bases unmatched. Per the germline V gene, CDR1 is SEHNR and CDR2 is FQNEAQ (reference sequence). CDR3 size: 14 residues. The CDR3 here is CASSSPSGINEQFF. The CDR3 DNA is TGTGCCAGCAGCTCCCCTAGCGGGATCAATGAGCAGTTCTTC. Looking up the rest from reference TRBV7-9 and TRBJ2-1 gives the full variable domain: DTGVSQNPRHKITKRGQNVTFRCDPISEHNRLYWYRQTLGQGPEFLTYFQNEAQLEKSRLLSDRFSAERPKGSFSTLEIQRTEQGDSAMYLCASSSPSGINEQFFGPGTRLTVL.

V and J are TRBV6-5 and TRBJ2-2; no clear D gene. This CDR3 region has 14 residues. Trimming pared 6 bases from V and 2 bases from J, leaving 10 bases between. Germline CDR1 and CDR2: MNHEY and SVGAGI. In DNA form, the CDR3 reads TGTGCCAGCAGCCGATCTTTTAACACCGGGGAGCTGTTTTTT. Translating it yields CASSRSFNTGELFF.